This is a list of T cell receptor beta chains from one sample in a study of Ad26.COV2.S vaccination and SARS-CoV-2 variants. Libraries were prepared by immunoSEQ multiplex PCR; TCRdb keeps only in-frame clonotypes and omits some of them. The sample has roughly 320,000 clones, roughly 84% seen once. Specimen: peripheral blood, collected in a trial of Ad26.COV2.S vaccine versus placebo. All receptors come from a person between 18 and 59 years old who received the Ad26.COV2.S COVID-19 vaccine or a placebo. Each CDR3 is given with its conserved first and last residue. A D gene is named only where the DNA matches it firmly. Size values are once, few and many counts, or a class for expanded clones, and some rows have none.

CDR3 DNA,CDR3 protein,D gene,clone size,J gene,V gene
TGTGCCTGGAGCTCGGGACAGGGGTTTTATGGCTACACCTTC,CAWSSGQGFYGYTF,TRBD1,.,TRBJ1-2,TRBV30
TGTGCCAGCAGTTATCGGCTAGCGGGGGCACCCTCCTACGAGCAGTACTTC,CASSYRLAGAPSYEQYF,TRBD2,.,TRBJ2-7,TRBV6-2/TRBV6-3
TGCGCCAGCAGCCAAGCACAGGACCCCCGGGAGACCCAGTACTTC,CASSQAQDPRETQYF,.,.,TRBJ2-5,TRBV4-1
TGTGCCAGCATTGGGGCAGGGGGCCAAGTGGGCAATCAGCCCCAGCATTTT,CASIGAGGQVGNQPQHF,TRBD1,.,TRBJ1-5,TRBV2
TGTGCCAGCAGCTCCTTTGGCAATGAGCAGTTCTTC,CASSSFGNEQFF,.,.,TRBJ2-1,TRBV7-3
TGTGCCAGCAGTTCCAGTGATATATATGGCTACACCTTC,CASSSSDIYGYTF,.,.,TRBJ1-2,TRBV28
TGTGCCAGCAGCCAGGACAGGGGTAATGAGCAGTTCTTC,CASSQDRGNEQFF,TRBD1,.,TRBJ2-1,TRBV3-1/TRBV3-2
TGCGCCAGCAGTCACCCACACCCCCCCCGAGCAGAGAATGAGCAGTTCTTC,CASSHPHPPRAENEQFF,.,.,TRBJ2-1,TRBV23-1
TGTGCCAGCAGCCAAGATCTAGGGAACCAGCCCCAGCATTTT,CASSQDLGNQPQHF,.,.,TRBJ1-5,TRBV3-1/TRBV3-2
TGTGCCAGCAATCATTTCAAGGGTTGGGGCAATGAGCAGTTCTTC,CASNHFKGWGNEQFF,.,.,TRBJ2-1,TRBV21-1
TGCAGCGCAACCGGGACAGGGGACACTGAAGCTTTCTTT,CSATGTGDTEAFF,TRBD1,.,TRBJ1-1,TRBV29-1
TGTGCCAGCAGCCAAGGCTCCGGGGACAGGACAAAGCCCCAGCATTTT,CASSQGSGDRTKPQHF,TRBD1,.,TRBJ1-5,TRBV4-2
TGTGCCAGCAGTTTAGCTGGTGAGCAGTTCTTC,CASSLAGEQFF,.,medium-sized,TRBJ2-1,TRBV27
TGTGCCAGCAGCCTACATGACGCCCCTAATTCACCCCTCCACTTT,CASSLHDAPNSPLHF,.,.,TRBJ1-6,TRBV7-9
TGCGCCAGCAGTGAGAATGGCAGGGGGCTGGCTAATGAAAAACTGTTTTTT,CASSENGRGLANEKLFF,TRBD1,.,TRBJ1-4,TRBV10-2
TGTGCCAGCAGCCCTTATTCATATGGCTACACCTTC,CASSPYSYGYTF,.,.,TRBJ1-2,TRBV7-8
TGTGCCAGCAGCTTAGCAGACAGGGCGGGCACCGGGGAGCTGTTTTTT,CASSLADRAGTGELFF,TRBD1,.,TRBJ2-2,TRBV7-6
TGCGCCAGCAGGCTGGAGGGCACTGAAGCTTTCTTT,CASRLEGTEAFF,.,.,TRBJ1-1,TRBV5-1
TGTGCCAGCAGCCTCGGACGGACCCAGTACTTC,CASSLGRTQYF,.,few,TRBJ2-5,TRBV14
TGTGCCAGCAGTCCCTCGCGGACAGGGGATCCCTACGAGCAGTACTTC,CASSPSRTGDPYEQYF,TRBD1,.,TRBJ2-7,TRBV27
TGTGCCAGCAGCTTGGTTGGGGACAGGTCGATTGAAGCTTTCTTT,CASSLVGDRSIEAFF,TRBD1,.,TRBJ1-1,TRBV5-4
TGCAGTGCCCAAGGACCGGGCTACACCTTC,CSAQGPGYTF,.,.,TRBJ1-2,TRBV20-1
TGTGCCAGCAGCCGAGGAGCGGGGGGGACCTACAATGAGCAGTTCTTC,CASSRGAGGTYNEQFF,TRBD2,.,TRBJ2-1,TRBV4-2
TGTGCCATCCCCACCGGGGATACGCAGTATTTT,CAIPTGDTQYF,.,.,TRBJ2-3,TRBV7-2
TGCGCCAGCAGCTTAGCGGGGGGCCGTGAGACCCAGTACTTC,CASSLAGGRETQYF,TRBD2,.,TRBJ2-5,TRBV5-1
TGTGCCAGCAGCCAAGTCTGGGGGGGACCAAACACCGGGGAGCTGTTTTTT,CASSQVWGGPNTGELFF,TRBD2,.,TRBJ2-2,TRBV4-2
TGCAGCGCGATGGACGAAGGCGAAAAACTGTTTTTT,CSAMDEGEKLFF,.,few,TRBJ1-4,TRBV29-1
TGTGCCAGTAGTATACCCCTTCCAAATCAGCCCCAGCATTTT,CASSIPLPNQPQHF,.,few,TRBJ1-5,TRBV19
TGTGCCAGCAGCCCCCGGACAGCGTCCAGCACCAACAACTATGGCTACACCTTC,CASSPRTASSTNNYGYTF,.,.,TRBJ1-2,TRBV7-8
TGTGCCAGCAGCTTAATGGAAGGCTCTGGAAACACCATATATTTT,CASSLMEGSGNTIYF,.,.,TRBJ1-3,TRBV7-2
TGTGCCAGTAGAACGCCGAACACCGGGGAGCTGTTTTTT,CASRTPNTGELFF,.,.,TRBJ2-2,TRBV19
TGTGCCTGGAGTGTATACGGGGTGACTGGAAACACCATATATTTT,CAWSVYGVTGNTIYF,.,.,TRBJ1-3,TRBV30
TGCGCCAGCAGCCAGATGGGTTCGGACAGGGTCGTCTATGGCTACACCTTC,CASSQMGSDRVVYGYTF,TRBD1,.,TRBJ1-2,TRBV4-1
TGTGCCAGCAGCTTAGATGGGCAGAGCACAGATACGCAGTATTTT,CASSLDGQSTDTQYF,.,.,TRBJ2-3,TRBV11-3
TGTGCCAGCAGCTCCTTTGACACGGGCCCCTATGGCTACACCTTC,CASSSFDTGPYGYTF,.,.,TRBJ1-2,TRBV9
TGTGCCAGCAGCCAACTGAACACCGGGGAGCTGTTTTTT,CASSQLNTGELFF,.,once,TRBJ2-2,TRBV11-2
TGCGCCAGCAGCCCCCCCGACAGGACTTTCTCCTACGAGCAGTACTTC,CASSPPDRTFSYEQYF,.,few,TRBJ2-7,TRBV5-1
TGTGCCAGCAGCTTGGGGGGAGGAAGCACAGATACGCAGTATTTT,CASSLGGGSTDTQYF,.,.,TRBJ2-3,TRBV5-6
TGTGCCACCAGCCCCCGGGACTTCCCAAGCACAGATACGCAGTATTTT,CATSPRDFPSTDTQYF,.,.,TRBJ2-3,TRBV15
TGTGCCAGCAGTTTATCGCCCAGGTCTGGAAACACCATATATTTT,CASSLSPRSGNTIYF,.,.,TRBJ1-3,TRBV27
TGTGCCAGCTCAAAGACCCAGAACACTGAAGCTTTCTTT,CASSKTQNTEAFF,.,.,TRBJ1-1,TRBV18
TGTGCCAGTAGTAGAGTCGGGCAGGGGAATTCACCCCTCCACTTT,CASSRVGQGNSPLHF,.,many,TRBJ1-6,TRBV19
TGCGCCAGCAGGGAACGGGGGGCCAAAGATACGCAGTATTTT,CASRERGAKDTQYF,.,.,TRBJ2-3,TRBV4-1
TGTGCCAGCAGCGCGACAGGAACCGACTACGAGCAGTACTTC,CASSATGTDYEQYF,.,.,TRBJ2-7,TRBV13
TGTGCCAGCAGCCAAGATGGGACAGGGACACATGGCTACACCTTC,CASSQDGTGTHGYTF,TRBD1,.,TRBJ1-2,TRBV4-2
TGTGCTAGTGGTTCGCACGGGACAGAGTACGAGCAGTACTTC,CASGSHGTEYEQYF,TRBD1,.,TRBJ2-7,TRBV12-5
TGTGCCTGGAGCCAGAGGGAGGCCCAGTACTTC,CAWSQREAQYF,.,.,TRBJ2-5,TRBV30
TGTGCCAGCACCTCCCAGAATTCACCCCTCCACTTT,CASTSQNSPLHF,.,.,TRBJ1-6,TRBV5-8
TGTGCCAGCTCACGACAGGAAGATGGCTACACCTTC,CASSRQEDGYTF,.,.,TRBJ1-2,TRBV18
TGTGCCAGCAGCTCGGGCTCGGGGGGGTACGAGCAGTACTTC,CASSSGSGGYEQYF,TRBD2,.,TRBJ2-7,TRBV7-6
TGTGCCAGCGCATCAGGGGAAGTAGACACAGATACGCAGTATTTT,CASASGEVDTDTQYF,.,once,TRBJ2-3,TRBV11-1
TGTGCCATCAGTGAACGGGGGGAGGCGGGCACAGATACGCAGTATTTT,CAISERGEAGTDTQYF,TRBD2,.,TRBJ2-3,TRBV10-3
TGTGCCAGCAGCTTACGGGGCGGGGGCTACGAGCAGTACTTC,CASSLRGGGYEQYF,TRBD2,.,TRBJ2-7,TRBV7-8
TGTGCCAGCAGCACTTCGTCCCGACGACCCACGAACACTGAAGCTTTCTTT,CASSTSSRRPTNTEAFF,.,.,TRBJ1-1,TRBV9